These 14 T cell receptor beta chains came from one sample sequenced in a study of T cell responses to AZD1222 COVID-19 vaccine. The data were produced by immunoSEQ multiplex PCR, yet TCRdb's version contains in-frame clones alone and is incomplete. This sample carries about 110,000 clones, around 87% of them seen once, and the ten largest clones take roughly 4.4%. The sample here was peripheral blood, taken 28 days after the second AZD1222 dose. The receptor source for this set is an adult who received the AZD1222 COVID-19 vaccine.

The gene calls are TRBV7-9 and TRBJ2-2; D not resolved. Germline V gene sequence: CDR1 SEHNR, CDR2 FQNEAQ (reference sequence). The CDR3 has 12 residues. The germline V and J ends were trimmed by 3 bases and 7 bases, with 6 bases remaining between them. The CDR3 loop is CASSLGNGELFF. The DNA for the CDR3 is TGTGCCAGCAGCTTGGGGAACGGGGAGCTGTTTTTT. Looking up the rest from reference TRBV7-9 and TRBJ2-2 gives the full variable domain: DTGVSQNPRHKITKRGQNVTFRCDPISEHNRLYWYRQTLGQGPEFLTYFQNEAQLEKSRLLSDRFSAERPKGSFSTLEIQRTEQGDSAMYLCASSLGNGELFFGEGSRLTVL.

CDR3 region: CASSPAGLAEAFF. In DNA, the CDR3 is TGTGCCAGCTCACCGGCGGGGCTCGCTGAAGCTTTCTTT. The chain joins TRBV18 to TRBJ1-1, with D tentatively TRBD1 (5 bases). The CDR3 is 13 amino acids. V was pared by 3 bases and J by 6 bases, with 11 bases between. The germline gives CDR1 KGHSH, CDR2 LQKENI.

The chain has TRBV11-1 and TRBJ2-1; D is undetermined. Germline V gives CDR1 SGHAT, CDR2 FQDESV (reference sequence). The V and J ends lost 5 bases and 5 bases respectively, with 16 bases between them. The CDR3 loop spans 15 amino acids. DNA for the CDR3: TGTGCCAGCAGCCCGGACCGGGTCTCTAACAATGAGCAGTTCTTC. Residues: CASSPDRVSNNEQFF.

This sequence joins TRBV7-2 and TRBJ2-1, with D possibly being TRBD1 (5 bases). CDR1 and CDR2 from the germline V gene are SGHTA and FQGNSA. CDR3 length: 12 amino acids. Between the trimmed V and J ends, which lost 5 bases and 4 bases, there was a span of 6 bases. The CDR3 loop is CASSPGYNEQFF. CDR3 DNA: TGTGCCAGCAGCCCAGGGTACAATGAGCAGTTCTTC.

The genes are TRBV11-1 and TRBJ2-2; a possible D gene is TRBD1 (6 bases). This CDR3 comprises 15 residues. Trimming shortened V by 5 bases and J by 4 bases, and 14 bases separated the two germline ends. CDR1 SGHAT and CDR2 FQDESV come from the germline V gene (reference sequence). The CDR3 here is CASSDETGPTGELFF. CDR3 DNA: TGTGCCAGCAGCGATGAAACAGGGCCCACCGGGGAGCTGTTTTTT.

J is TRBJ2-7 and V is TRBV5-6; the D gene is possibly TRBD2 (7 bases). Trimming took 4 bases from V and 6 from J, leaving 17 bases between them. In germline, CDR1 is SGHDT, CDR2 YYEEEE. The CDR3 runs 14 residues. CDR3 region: CASSLGGGSREQYF. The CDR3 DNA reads TGTGCCAGCAGCCTGGGAGGGGGGAGTCGCGAGCAGTACTTC.

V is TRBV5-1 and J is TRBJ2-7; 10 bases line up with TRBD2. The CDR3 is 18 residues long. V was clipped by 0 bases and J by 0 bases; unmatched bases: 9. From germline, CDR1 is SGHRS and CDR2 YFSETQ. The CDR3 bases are TGCGCCAGCAGCTTGGTGAGCGGGAGGGTCCTTAGCTCCTACGAGCAGTACTTC. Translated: CASSLVSGRVLSSYEQYF.

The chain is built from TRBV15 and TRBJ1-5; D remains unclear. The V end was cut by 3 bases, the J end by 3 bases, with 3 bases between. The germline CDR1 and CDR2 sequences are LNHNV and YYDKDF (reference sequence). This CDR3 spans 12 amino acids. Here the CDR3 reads CATSSLNQPQHF. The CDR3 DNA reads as TGTGCCACCAGCAGCCTCAATCAGCCCCAGCATTTT.

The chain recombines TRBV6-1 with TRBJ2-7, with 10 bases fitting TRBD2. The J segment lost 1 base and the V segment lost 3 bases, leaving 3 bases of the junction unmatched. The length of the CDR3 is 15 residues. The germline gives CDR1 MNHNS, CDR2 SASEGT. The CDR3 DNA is TGTGCCAGCAGTGACGGGACTAGCGTTTCCTACGAGCAGTACTTC. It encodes CASSDGTSVSYEQYF.

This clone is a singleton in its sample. DNA for the CDR3: TGTGCCAGTAATTGGGCGGCTGAAGCTTTCTTT. Its translation is CASNWAAEAFF. The chain couples TRBV19 to TRBJ1-1; D not resolved. Germline assignment: CDR1 LNHDA and CDR2 SQIVND (reference sequence). V lost 7 bases to trimming and J lost 6 bases, with 9 bases between them. The CDR3 contains 11 residues.

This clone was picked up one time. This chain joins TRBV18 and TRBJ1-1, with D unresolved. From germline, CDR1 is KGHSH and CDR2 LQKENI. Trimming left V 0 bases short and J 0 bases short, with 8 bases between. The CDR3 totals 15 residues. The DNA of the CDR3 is TGTGCCAGCTCACCACCTCACGGGATGAACACTGAAGCTTTCTTT. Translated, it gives CASSPPHGMNTEAFF.

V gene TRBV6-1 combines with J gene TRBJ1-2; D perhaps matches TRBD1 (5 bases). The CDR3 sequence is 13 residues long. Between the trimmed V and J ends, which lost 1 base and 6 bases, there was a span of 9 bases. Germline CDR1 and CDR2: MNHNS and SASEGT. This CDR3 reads CASSEGETDGYTF. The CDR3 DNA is TGTGCCAGCAGTGAAGGGGAGACAGATGGCTACACCTTC.

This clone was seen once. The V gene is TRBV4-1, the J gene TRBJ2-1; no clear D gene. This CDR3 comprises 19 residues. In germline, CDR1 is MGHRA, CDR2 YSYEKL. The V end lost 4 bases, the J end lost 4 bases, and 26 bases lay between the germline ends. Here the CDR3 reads CASSPGRAVRRNGYNEQFF. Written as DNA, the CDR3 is TGCGCCAGCAGCCCAGGCCGTGCGGTCCGAAGGAACGGGTACAATGAGCAGTTCTTC.

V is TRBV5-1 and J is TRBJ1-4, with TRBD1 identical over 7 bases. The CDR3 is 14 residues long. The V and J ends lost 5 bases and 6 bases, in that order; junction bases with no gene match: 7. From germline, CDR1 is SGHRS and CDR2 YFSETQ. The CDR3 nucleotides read TGCGCCAGCAGGGAGAGGGACAGCTATGAAAAACTGTTTTTT. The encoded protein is CASRERDSYEKLFF. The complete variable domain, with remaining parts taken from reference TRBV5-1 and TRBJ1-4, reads KAGVTQTPRYLIKTRGQQVTLSCSPISGHRSVSWYQQTPGQGLQFLFEYFSETQRNKGNFPGRFSGRQFSNSRSEMNVSTLELGDSALYLCASRERDSYEKLFFGSGTQLSVL.